This T cell receptor beta chain was sequenced in a study of CD8+CD57+ T cells in acquired aplastic anemia. Study background: On average, sorted CD4+ and CD8+ cells gave 3 to 4 ug of DNA.

To note about this clonotype: Antigen specificity is unknown.

Looked up from germline, CDR1 is SEHNR and CDR2 is FQNEAQ (reference sequence). With 2 bases removed from V and 6 bases from J, the gap between germline ends came to 23 bases. The CDR3 loop spans 17 amino acids. CD8+CD57+ cell expansion, shown by flow cytometry, had occurred in the patients selected for sequencing. In all patients, the disease was severe acquired aplastic anemia. Receipt of therapy had not occurred in any patient by the time of blood sampling. Whole-study results and caveats: Patients and controls turned out to have 25 to 35 CD8+ CDR3 sequences in common.

The TCR beta profiling, which covered VDJ combination and CDR3 sequence, was carried out using genomic DNA as the template. One entry per CDR3 protein, called by TCRdb with MiXCR from the reads. The data show over 150,000 distinct CDR3 sequences, 50% to 65% seen once. The TCR comes from a human donor with aplastic anemia. Source material: sorted CD4+, CD8+, or CD8+CD57+ T cells (not recorded which) from PBMCs. The chain couples TRBV7-9 to TRBJ2-7, with D perhaps matching TRBD1 (6 bases). CDR3 nucleotides: TGTGCCAGCAGCTTAATCGGAGACGGGACAAGCCCCACCGAGCAGTACTTC. This encodes CASSLIGDGTSPTEQYF. The whole variable domain, remainder taken from reference TRBV7-9 and TRBJ2-7, is DTGVSQNPRHKITKRGQNVTFRCDPISEHNRLYWYRQTLGQGPEFLTYFQNEAQLEKSRLLSDRFSAERPKGSFSTLEIQRTEQGDSAMYLCASSLIGDGTSPTEQYFGPGTRLTVT.